This T cell receptor (beta chain) comes out of a study of cytomegalovirus exposure and HLA in healthy donors. For the study at large: Within an early data release were roughly 83 million unique TCRs drawn from HLA-typed donors. Study observations and caveats: Most CMV-associated TCR beta chains were later found to appear HLA-restricted. Certain indistinguishable V segments, among them TRBV6-2 and TRBV6-3, were excluded.

In this sample, this clone turned up a few times. Its antigen is as yet unknown. The PCR employed 60 Vbeta primers together with 13 Jbeta primers. Sequencing was performed with immunoSEQ multiplex PCR; in TCRdb, only in-frame clones are kept and a portion is missing. The table includes under 200,000 clones, around four fifths detected once. Germline V CDR1 and CDR2: MNHNY, SVGAGI (reference sequence). V was clipped by 5 bases and J by 4 bases, with 9 bases between them. This CDR3 has 13 amino acids. Healthy donors of bone marrow made up the group. The chain is built from TRBV6-6 and TRBJ1-5; no firm D call. This receptor was identified in a woman aged 18-29 years in good health and CMV-seronegative. The sample consisted of PBMCs. The CDR3 loop reads CASSPMENQPQHF. The CDR3 DNA is TGTGCCAGCAGTCCGATGGAGAATCAGCCCCAGCATTTT.